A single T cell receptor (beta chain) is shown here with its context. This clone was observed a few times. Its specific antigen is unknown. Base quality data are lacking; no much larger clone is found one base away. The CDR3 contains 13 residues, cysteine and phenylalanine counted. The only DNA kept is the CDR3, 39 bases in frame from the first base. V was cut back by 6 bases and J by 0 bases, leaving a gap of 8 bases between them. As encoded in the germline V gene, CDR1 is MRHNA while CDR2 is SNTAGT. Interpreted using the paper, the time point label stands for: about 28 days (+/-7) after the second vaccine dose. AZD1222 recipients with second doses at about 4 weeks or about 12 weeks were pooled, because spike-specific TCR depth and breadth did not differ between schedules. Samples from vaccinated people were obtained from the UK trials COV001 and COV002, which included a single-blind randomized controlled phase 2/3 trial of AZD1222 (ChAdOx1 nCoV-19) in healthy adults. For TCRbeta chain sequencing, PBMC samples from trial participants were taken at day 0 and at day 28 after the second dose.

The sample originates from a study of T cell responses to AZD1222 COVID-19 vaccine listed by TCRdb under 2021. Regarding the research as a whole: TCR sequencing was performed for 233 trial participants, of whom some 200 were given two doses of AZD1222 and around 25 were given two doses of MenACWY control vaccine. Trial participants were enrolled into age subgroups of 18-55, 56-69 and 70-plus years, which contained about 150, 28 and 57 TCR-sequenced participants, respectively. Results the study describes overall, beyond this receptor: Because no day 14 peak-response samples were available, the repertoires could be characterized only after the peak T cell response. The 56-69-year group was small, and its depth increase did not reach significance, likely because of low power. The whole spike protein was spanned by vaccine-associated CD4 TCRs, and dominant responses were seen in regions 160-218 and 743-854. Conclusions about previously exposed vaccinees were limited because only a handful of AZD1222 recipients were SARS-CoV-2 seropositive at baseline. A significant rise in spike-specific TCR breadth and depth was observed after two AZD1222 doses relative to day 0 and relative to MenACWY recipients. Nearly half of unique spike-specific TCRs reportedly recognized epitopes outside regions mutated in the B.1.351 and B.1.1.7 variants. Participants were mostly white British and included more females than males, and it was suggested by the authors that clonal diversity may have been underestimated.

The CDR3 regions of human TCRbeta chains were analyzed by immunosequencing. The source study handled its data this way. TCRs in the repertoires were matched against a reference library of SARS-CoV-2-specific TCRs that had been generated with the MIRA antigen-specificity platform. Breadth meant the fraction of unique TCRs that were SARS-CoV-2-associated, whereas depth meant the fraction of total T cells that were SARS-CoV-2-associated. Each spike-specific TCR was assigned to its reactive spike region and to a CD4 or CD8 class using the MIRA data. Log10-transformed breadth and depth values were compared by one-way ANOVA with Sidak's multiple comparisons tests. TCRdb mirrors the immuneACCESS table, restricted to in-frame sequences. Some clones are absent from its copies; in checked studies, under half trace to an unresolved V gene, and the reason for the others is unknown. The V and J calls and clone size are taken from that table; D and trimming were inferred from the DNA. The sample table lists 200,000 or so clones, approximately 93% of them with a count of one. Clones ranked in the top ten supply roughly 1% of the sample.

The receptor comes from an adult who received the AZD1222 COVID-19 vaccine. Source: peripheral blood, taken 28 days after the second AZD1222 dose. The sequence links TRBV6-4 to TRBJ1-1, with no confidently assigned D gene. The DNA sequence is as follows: TGTGCCAGCAGACGGACGGTGAACACTGAAGCTTTCTTT. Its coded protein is CASRRTVNTEAFF.